The 20 T cell receptor beta chains in this list originate from one sample, sequenced in a study of read filtering for tumor transcriptome and immune sequencing. From 400 to 450 ng of RNA, a library with molecular barcoded alpha/delta and beta/gamma adaptors was made. TCRdb analysed the reads with MiXCR anew, one entry per CDR3 protein. Among 35,000 to 55,000 distinct CDR3 sequences, roughly 12% were seen once, and the ten largest hold more than 12%. Specimen: a population of CD138-negative cells sorted from bone marrow. The source is a donor aged 40 or over with multiple myeloma.

This clonotype came up many times. This chain uses TRBV7-8 with TRBJ2-5; D not certain. CDR3 length: 11 residues. CDR1 and CDR2 from the germline V gene are SGHVS and FQNEAQ. Trimming stripped 2 bases from V and 5 bases from J, with 3 bases between. CDR3 bases: TGTGCCAGCAGCTTATCCGAGACCCAGTACTTC. This translates into CASSLSETQYF.

This clonotype was counted ten times or more. J is TRBJ1-1 and V is TRBV11-2, with D possibly matching TRBD1 (6 bases). Germline V lookup: CDR1 SGHAT, CDR2 FQNNGV. Deletions cut 10 bases from V and 1 base from J, with 22 bases between. The CDR3 runs to 16 residues. The CDR3 reads CATQPPGGRKNTEAFF. The CDR3 nucleotides are TGTGCCACCCAGCCCCCCGGGGGGCGGAAGAACACTGAAGCTTTCTTT.

This clonotype came up many times. The V call is TRBV11-2, the J call TRBJ2-3; the D is unclear. CDR3 size: 15 residues. Germline values: CDR1 SGHAT, CDR2 FQNNGV. V was clipped by 3 bases and J by 1 base, with 11 bases between them. CDR3 coding DNA: TGTGCCAGCAGCTTCTTAGGGTCAGGCACAGATACGCAGTATTTT. Amino acid sequence: CASSFLGSGTDTQYF.

This clonotype has only a few counts. Possible read error: a much larger clone is one base away. The chain employs TRBV28 and TRBJ1-5; no clear D gene. The CDR3 has 14 residues. Germline loops: CDR1 MDHEN, CDR2 SYDVKM. CDR3 residues: CAGSLAVINQPQHF. CDR3 nucleotides: TGTGCCGGCAGTTTAGCAGTAATTAATCAGCCCCAGCATTTT.

The table lists this clonotype with many counts. This sequence joins TRBV6-2 or TRBV6-3 and TRBJ2-1; 7 bases are a match to TRBD2. The V gene's germline CDR1 is MNHEY and CDR2 SVGEGT. This CDR3 comprises 13 residues. Trimming at V came to 8 bases and at J to 7 bases, leaving 8 bases not matched to a gene. The DNA for the CDR3 is TGTGCCAGCGGGGGGGATTTTACGAATGAGCAGTTCTTC. This translates into CASGGDFTNEQFF.

This clonotype was picked up a small number of times. This may arise from a read error, as a much more abundant clone is one base away. The chain employs TRBV7-8 and TRBJ1-6; no clear D gene. The CDR3 extends over 12 amino acids. In germline, CDR1 is SGHVS, CDR2 FQNEAQ. CDR3 loop: CASSRPRSPFHF. DNA for the CDR3: TGTGCCAGCAGCCGTCCCCGTTCACCCTTCCACTTT.

The chain carries TRBV20-1 and TRBJ2-1; 11 bases agree with TRBD2. The length of the CDR3 is 13 residues. The V gene's germline CDR1 is DFQATT and CDR2 SNEGSKA (reference sequence). Germline trimming cut 3 bases from V and 6 bases from J; bases unmatched to any gene: 1. CDR3 region: CSARGLAVNEQFF. Here the CDR3 DNA reads TGCAGTGCTAGGGGACTAGCGGTCAATGAGCAGTTCTTC.

This clonotype was picked up many times. The chain joins TRBV28 to TRBJ2-3; D is unclear. The CDR3 spans 14 residues. Trimming took 6 bases from V and 0 from J, leaving 10 bases between them. The germline gives CDR1 MDHEN, CDR2 SYDVKM. CDR3 bases: TGTGCCAGCAGCCTGGGAAGCAGCACAGATACGCAGTATTTT. The encoded protein is CASSLGSSTDTQYF.

A single count supports this clonotype. A much larger clone differs by one base, so this may be a read error. V is TRBV6-2 or TRBV6-3 and J is TRBJ1-1; D ambiguous. The V and J ends lost 8 bases and 6 bases respectively, with 10 bases between them. Germline CDR1 and CDR2: MNHEY and SVGEGT. The CDR3 runs 11 residues. CDR3 nucleotides: TGTGCCAGCGCGAAAAGGGCTGAAGCTTTCTTT. It specifies CASAKRAEAFF.

This clonotype has a count of ten or more. The gene calls are TRBV4-1 and TRBJ2-7; possible D gene TRBD2, 7 bases. V was pared by 1 base and J by 6 bases, with 22 bases between. The germline gives CDR1 MGHRA, CDR2 YSYEKL. The CDR3 extends over 17 amino acids. The CDR3 DNA reads TGCGCCAGCAGCCAAGGCGGGGGCGGACCCAAGGGGTTCGAGCAGTACTTC. Its translation: CASSQGGGGPKGFEQYF.

The V call is TRBV7-9, the J call TRBJ1-2, with D possibly matching TRBD1 (5 bases). V lost 4 bases to trimming and J lost 6 bases, with 18 bases between them. The CDR3 spans 15 residues. In germline, CDR1 is SEHNR, CDR2 FQNEAQ (reference sequence). The DNA for the CDR3 is TGTGCCAGCAGCTCGGGACTAGCGGGTCTTGATGGCTACACCTTC. The encoded protein is CASSSGLAGLDGYTF.

Concerning this clonotype itself: A much larger clone is a single base away; this may be a read error. The V call is TRBV20-1, the J call TRBJ2-7; no firm D call. This CDR3 region has 12 residues. Trimming shortened V by 4 bases and J by 9 bases, and 16 bases separated the two germline ends. Germline V CDR1 and CDR2: DFQATT, SNEGSKA (reference sequence). The DNA of the CDR3 is TGCAGTGCTACCTCCATGACCTACAGGCAGTACTTC. As protein: CSATSMTYRQYF.

This clonotype was observed many times. A read error may produce the germline difference seen at one junction end. The chain employs TRBV20-1 and TRBJ2-1, with 10 bases identical to TRBD2. Looked up from germline, CDR1 is DFQATT and CDR2 is SNEGSKA (reference sequence). The CDR3 spans 14 residues. The DNA of the CDR3 is TGCGGTGCTTACCTCAGCGGGAGGGTGAATGAGCAGTTCTTC. This encodes CGAYLSGRVNEQFF.

The sample holds many counts of this clonotype. The chain combines TRBV18 with TRBJ2-1, with a weak D call TRBD2 (5 bases). The CDR3 has 16 residues. The germline V gene encodes CDR1 KGHSH and CDR2 LQKENI. Trimming stripped 2 bases from V and 3 bases from J, with 14 bases between. CDR3 DNA: TGTGCCAGCTCACCAAATCCCGGGAACGACTACAATGAGCAGTTCTTC. Translation: CASSPNPGNDYNEQFF.

About this clonotype itself: A far larger clone is a single base away, which makes a read error likely. The rearrangement links TRBV20-1 to TRBJ2-1; possibly TRBD1 for D (6 bases). Trimming stripped 3 bases from V and 10 bases from J, with 16 bases between. The CDR3 loop spans 13 amino acids. Germline V gene sequence: CDR1 DFQATT, CDR2 SNEGSKA (reference sequence). The CDR3 bases are TGCAGTGCTAGTAAACAGGGTGTGGACGAGCAGTTCTTC. Translating gives CSASKQGVDEQFF.

This clonotype has more than one count but fewer than ten. With a much larger clone just one base away, this may be a read error. V gene TRBV7-2 combines with J gene TRBJ2-2; 8 nucleotides line up with TRBD2. The CDR3 is 15 residues long. Germline lookup yields CDR1 SGHTA and CDR2 FQGNSA. This chain's CDR3 is CASSFIPAGAGELSF. In DNA, the CDR3 is TGTGCCAGCAGCTTTATCCCAGCGGGGGCCGGGGAGCTGTCTTTT. Full variable domain (missing parts from reference TRBV7-2 and TRBJ2-2): GAGVSQSPSNKVTEKGKDVELRCDPISGHTALYWYRQSLGQGLEFLIYFQGNSAPDKSGLPSDRFSAERTGGSVSTLTIQRTQQEDSAVYLCASSFIPAGAGELSFGEGSRLTVL.

This clonotype was seen repeatedly, ten times or more. The V call is TRBV20-1, the J call TRBJ2-2; TRBD2 is a possible D gene (5 bases). Germline loops: CDR1 DFQATT, CDR2 SNEGSKA (reference sequence). V was pared by 0 bases and J by 6 bases, with 11 bases between. The CDR3 spans 14 residues. CDR3 DNA sequence: TGCAGTGCTAGAGAAACGGGGATCGCCGGGGAGCTGTTTTTT. It codes for CSARETGIAGELFF.

This clonotype was found many times. The chain employs TRBV5-1 and TRBJ1-5, with D perhaps TRBD1 (5 bases). Trimming shortened V by 2 bases and J by 7 bases, and 16 bases separated the two germline ends. Germline CDR1 is SGHRS and CDR2 is YFSETQ. CDR3 length equals 15 residues. This CDR3 is CASSLVGGAQQPQHF. The CDR3 bases are TGCGCCAGCAGCTTAGTTGGTGGGGCCCAACAGCCCCAGCATTTT.

The rearrangement uses TRBV7-8 and TRBJ2-1, with a tentative D call TRBD2 (7 bases). This CDR3 is built from 14 residues. Germline assignment: CDR1 SGHVS and CDR2 FQNEAQ. The ends were cut back, 3 bases at V and 8 bases at J, with 14 bases in the middle. The CDR3 sequence: CASSLSRGADEQFF. The CDR3 region has the DNA TGTGCCAGCAGCTTGAGTCGGGGGGCGGATGAGCAGTTCTTC.

Relative to its sample, this clonotype is medium-sized. This chain's CDR3 is CASSHLNLATNYYNEQFF. CDR3 coding DNA: TGTGCCAGCAGTCACCTAAATCTAGCGACAAACTATTACAATGAGCAGTTCTTC. The V and J genes are TRBV27 and TRBJ2-1; D is possibly TRBD2 (6 bases). The CDR3 length is 18 residues. The V gene's germline CDR1 is MNHEY and CDR2 SMNVEV (reference sequence). V was clipped by 5 bases and J by 4 bases, with 24 bases between them.